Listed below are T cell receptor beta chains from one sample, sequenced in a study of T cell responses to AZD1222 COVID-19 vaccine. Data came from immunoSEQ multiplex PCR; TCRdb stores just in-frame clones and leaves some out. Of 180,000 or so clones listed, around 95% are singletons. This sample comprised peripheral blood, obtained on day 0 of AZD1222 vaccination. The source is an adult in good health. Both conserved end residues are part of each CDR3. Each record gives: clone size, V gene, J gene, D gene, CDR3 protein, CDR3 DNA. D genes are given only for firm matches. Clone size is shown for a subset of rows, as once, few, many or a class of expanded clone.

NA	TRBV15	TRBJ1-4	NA	CATSSARQLNEKLFF	TGTGCCACCAGCAGTGCCCGGCAGTTAAATGAAAAACTGTTTTTT
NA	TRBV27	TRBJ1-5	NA	CASSYQGGSNQPQHF	TGTGCCAGCAGTTATCAGGGTGGTAGCAATCAGCCCCAGCATTTT
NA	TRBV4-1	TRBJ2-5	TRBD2	CASSDVKREVQETQYF	TGCGCCAGCAGCGATGTCAAGCGGGAGGTTCAAGAGACCCAGTACTTC
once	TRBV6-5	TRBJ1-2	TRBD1	CASSWTGNGGYTF	TGTGCCAGCAGTTGGACAGGAAACGGGGGCTACACCTTC
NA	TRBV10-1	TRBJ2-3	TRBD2	CASSESLAGGSDTQYF	TGCGCCAGCAGTGAGTCGTTAGCGGGAGGGTCAGATACGCAGTATTTT
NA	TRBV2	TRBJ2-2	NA	CASSQGSGELFF	TGTGCCAGCAGTCAGGGTAGCGGGGAGCTGTTTTTT
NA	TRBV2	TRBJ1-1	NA	CASLPQGLNTEAFF	TGTGCCAGCCTGCCTCAGGGCCTCAACACTGAAGCTTTCTTT
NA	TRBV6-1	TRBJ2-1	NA	CASSERPYNEQFF	TGTGCCAGCAGTGAGAGGCCTTACAATGAGCAGTTCTTC
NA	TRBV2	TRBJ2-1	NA	CASNRLGGSEEQFF	TGTGCCAGCAACCGACTAGGGGGATCGGAGGAGCAGTTCTTC
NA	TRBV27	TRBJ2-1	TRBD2	CASSPLGLAGVGEQFF	TGTGCCAGCAGTCCACTCGGACTAGCGGGAGTAGGTGAGCAGTTCTTC
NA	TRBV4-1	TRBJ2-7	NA	CASSQELTPGYEQYF	TGCGCCAGCAGCCAAGAATTGACCCCAGGCTACGAGCAGTACTTC
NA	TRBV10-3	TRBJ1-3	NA	CAIRTGTSGNTIYF	TGTGCCATCAGGACCGGGACCTCTGGAAACACCATATATTTT
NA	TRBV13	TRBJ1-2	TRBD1	CASSLRDRESVVYGYTF	TGTGCCAGCAGCTTACGGGACAGGGAAAGTGTTGTCTATGGCTACACCTTC
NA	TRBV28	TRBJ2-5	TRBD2	CASSLSGGLAGRETQYF	TGTGCCAGCAGTCTCTCGGGGGGACTAGCGGGGAGGGAGACCCAGTACTTC
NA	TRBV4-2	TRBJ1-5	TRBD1	CASSQGQGEVQPQHF	TGTGCCAGCAGCCAAGGACAGGGAGAAGTCCAGCCCCAGCATTTT
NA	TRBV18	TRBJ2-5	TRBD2	CASSPRLATNQETQYF	TGTGCCAGCTCACCGAGACTAGCGACGAACCAAGAGACCCAGTACTTC